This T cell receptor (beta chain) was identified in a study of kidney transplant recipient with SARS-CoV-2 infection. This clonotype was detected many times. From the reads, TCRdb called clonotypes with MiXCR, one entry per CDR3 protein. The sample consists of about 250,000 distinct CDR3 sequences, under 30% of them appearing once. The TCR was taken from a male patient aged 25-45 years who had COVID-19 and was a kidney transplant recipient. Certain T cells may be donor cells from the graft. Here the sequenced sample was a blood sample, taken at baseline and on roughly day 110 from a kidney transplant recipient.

The CDR3 region is CASSGNRGEVSGANVLTF. In DNA form, the CDR3 reads TGTGCCAGCAGCGGAAACAGGGGGGAAGTTTCTGGGGCCAACGTCCTGACTTTC. The V gene is TRBV25-1, the J gene TRBJ2-6, with 8 positions matching TRBD1. In germline, CDR1 is MGHDK, CDR2 SYGVNS. The CDR3 covers 18 residues. Unmatched junction bases numbered 11, after V lost 6 bases and J lost 1 base.